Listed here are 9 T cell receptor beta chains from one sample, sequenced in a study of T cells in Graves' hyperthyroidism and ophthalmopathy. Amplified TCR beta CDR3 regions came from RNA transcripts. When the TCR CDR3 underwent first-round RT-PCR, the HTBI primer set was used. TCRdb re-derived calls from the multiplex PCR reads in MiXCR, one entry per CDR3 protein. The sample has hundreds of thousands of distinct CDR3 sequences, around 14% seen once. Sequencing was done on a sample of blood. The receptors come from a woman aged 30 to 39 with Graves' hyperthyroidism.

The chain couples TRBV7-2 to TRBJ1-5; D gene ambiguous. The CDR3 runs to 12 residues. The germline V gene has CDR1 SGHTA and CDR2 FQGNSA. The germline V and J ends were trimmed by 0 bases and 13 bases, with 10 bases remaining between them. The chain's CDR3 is CASSLAPWRQHF. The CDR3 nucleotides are TGTGCCAGCAGCTTAGCACCCTGGCGACAGCATTTT.

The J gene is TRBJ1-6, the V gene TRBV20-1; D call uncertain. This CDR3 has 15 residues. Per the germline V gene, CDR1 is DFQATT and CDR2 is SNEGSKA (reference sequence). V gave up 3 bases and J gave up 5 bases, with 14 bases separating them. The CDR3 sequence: CSASKEGQNNSPLHF. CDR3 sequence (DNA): TGCAGTGCTAGTAAGGAGGGTCAAAATAATTCACCCCTCCACTTT.

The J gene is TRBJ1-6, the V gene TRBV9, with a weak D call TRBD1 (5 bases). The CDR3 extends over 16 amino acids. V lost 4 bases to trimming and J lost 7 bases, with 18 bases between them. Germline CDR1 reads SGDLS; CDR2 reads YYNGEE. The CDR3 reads CASSFTRDRGNSPLHF. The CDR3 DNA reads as TGTGCCAGCAGCTTTACCCGGGACCGAGGGAATTCACCCCTCCACTTT.

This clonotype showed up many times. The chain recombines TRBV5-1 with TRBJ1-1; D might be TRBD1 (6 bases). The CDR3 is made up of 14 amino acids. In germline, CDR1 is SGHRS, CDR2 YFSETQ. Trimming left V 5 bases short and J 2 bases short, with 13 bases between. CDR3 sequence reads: CASSSAGQNTEAFF. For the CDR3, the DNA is TGCGCCAGCAGTTCCGCGGGACAAAACACTGAAGCTTTCTTT. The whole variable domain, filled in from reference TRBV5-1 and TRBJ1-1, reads KAGVTQTPRYLIKTRGQQVTLSCSPISGHRSVSWYQQTPGQGLQFLFEYFSETQRNKGNFPGRFSGRQFSNSRSEMNVSTLELGDSALYLCASSSAGQNTEAFFGQGTRLTVV.

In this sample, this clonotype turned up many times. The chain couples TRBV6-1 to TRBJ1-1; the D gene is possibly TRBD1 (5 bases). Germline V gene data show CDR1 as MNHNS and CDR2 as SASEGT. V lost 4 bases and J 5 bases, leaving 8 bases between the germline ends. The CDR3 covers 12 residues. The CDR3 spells CASSGQWTEAFF. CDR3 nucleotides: TGTGCCAGCAGTGGACAGTGGACTGAAGCTTTCTTT.

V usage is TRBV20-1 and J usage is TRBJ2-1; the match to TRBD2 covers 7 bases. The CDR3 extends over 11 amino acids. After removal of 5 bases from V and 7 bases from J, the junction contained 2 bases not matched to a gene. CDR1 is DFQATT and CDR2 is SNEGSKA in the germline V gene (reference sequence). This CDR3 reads CSADGGNEQFF. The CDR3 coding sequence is TGCAGTGCTGACGGGGGGAATGAGCAGTTCTTC.

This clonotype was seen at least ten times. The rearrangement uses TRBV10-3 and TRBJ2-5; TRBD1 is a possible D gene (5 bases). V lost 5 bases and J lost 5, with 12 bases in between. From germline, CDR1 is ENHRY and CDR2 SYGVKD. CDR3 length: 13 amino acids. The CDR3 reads CAISSGHAETQYF. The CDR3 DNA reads TGTGCCATCAGTTCCGGACATGCCGAGACCCAGTACTTC.

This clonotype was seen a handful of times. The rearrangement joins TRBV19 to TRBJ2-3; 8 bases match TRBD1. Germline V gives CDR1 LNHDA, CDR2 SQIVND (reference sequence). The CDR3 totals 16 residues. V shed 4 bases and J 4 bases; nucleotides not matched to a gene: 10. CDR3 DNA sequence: TGTGCCAGTAGTACGAGCGACAGGGGTCTCCCAGATACGCAGTATTTT. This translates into CASSTSDRGLPDTQYF.

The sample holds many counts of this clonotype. CDR3 loop: CASSWKGSGNTIYF. CDR3 nucleotide sequence: TGTGCCAGCAGTTGGAAGGGCTCTGGAAACACCATATATTTT. The chain uses TRBV12-3 or TRBV12-4 and TRBJ1-3; D remains unclear. Trimming took 4 bases from V and 0 from J, leaving 7 bases between them. There are 14 residues in the CDR3.